The source of this T cell receptor beta chain is a study of radiotherapy plus CTLA-4 blockade in lung cancer. As for the study in general: Patients showed objective responses in 18% of cases, and disease control was achieved by under 40%.

As regards this clone: As yet, its antigen is unknown.

The CDR3 covers 16 residues. Trimming cost V 2 bases and J 4 bases, with 18 bases left between them. CDR1 and CDR2 (germline): GTSNPN, SVGIG (reference sequence). Method: immunoSEQ multiplex PCR; TCRdb's copy keeps in-frame clones and lacks some. Here the sample spans about 85,000 clones, approximately 83% being singletons. Study outcomes and limitations: An expansion of tumor-derived TCR clones occurred in blood after radiotherapy plus ipilimumab. How blood T cell clones changed early, along with interferon-beta, reportedly forecast response best.

The V gene is TRBV30, the J gene TRBJ1-5, with a possible D match to TRBD1 (5 bases). The source of this sequence is a human donor with non-small cell lung cancer who had a partial response to radiotherapy plus ipilimumab. The sample in question was peripheral blood, obtained from a patient treated with radiotherapy plus ipilimumab. CDR3 protein: CAWSPELGPKNQPQHF. In DNA, the CDR3 is TGTGCCTGGAGTCCCGAATTGGGGCCGAAGAATCAGCCCCAGCATTTT.